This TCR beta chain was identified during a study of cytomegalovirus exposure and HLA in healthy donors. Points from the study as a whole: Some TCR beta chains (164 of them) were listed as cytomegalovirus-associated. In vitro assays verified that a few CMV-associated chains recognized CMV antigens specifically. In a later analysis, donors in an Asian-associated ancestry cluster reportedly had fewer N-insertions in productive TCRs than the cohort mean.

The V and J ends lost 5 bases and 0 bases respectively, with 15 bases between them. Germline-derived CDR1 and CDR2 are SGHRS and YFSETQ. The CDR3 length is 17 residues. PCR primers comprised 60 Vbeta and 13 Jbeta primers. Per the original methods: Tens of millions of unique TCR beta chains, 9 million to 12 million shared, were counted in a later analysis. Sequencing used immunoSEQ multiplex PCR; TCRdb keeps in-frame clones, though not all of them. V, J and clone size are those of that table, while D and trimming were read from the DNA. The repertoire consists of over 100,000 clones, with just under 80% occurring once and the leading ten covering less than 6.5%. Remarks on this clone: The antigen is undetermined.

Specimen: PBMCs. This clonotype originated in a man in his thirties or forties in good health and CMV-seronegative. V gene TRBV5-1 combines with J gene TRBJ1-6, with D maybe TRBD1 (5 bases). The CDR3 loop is CASSPDSINSYNSPLHF. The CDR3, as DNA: TGCGCCAGCAGTCCTGACAGTATTAACTCCTATAATTCACCCCTCCACTTT. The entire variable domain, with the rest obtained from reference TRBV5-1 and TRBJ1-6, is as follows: KAGVTQTPRYLIKTRGQQVTLSCSPISGHRSVSWYQQTPGQGLQFLFEYFSETQRNKGNFPGRFSGRQFSNSRSEMNVSTLELGDSALYLCASSPDSINSYNSPLHFGNGTRLTVT.